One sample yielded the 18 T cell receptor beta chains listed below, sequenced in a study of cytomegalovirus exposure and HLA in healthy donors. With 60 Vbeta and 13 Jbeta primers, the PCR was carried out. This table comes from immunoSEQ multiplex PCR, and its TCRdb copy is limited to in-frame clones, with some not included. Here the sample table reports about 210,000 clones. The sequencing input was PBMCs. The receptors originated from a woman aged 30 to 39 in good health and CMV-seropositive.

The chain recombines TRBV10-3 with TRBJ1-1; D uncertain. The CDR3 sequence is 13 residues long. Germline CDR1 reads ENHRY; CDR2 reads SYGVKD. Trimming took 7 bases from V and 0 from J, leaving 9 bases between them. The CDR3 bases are TGTGCCATCACGTCGTCGGTGAACACTGAAGCTTTCTTT. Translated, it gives CAITSSVNTEAFF.

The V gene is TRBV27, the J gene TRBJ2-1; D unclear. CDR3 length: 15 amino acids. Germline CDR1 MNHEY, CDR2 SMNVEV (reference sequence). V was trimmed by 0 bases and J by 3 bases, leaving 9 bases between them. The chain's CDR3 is CASSLSSLSYNEQFF. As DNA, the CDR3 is TGTGCCAGCAGTTTATCTTCTTTGAGCTACAATGAGCAGTTCTTC.

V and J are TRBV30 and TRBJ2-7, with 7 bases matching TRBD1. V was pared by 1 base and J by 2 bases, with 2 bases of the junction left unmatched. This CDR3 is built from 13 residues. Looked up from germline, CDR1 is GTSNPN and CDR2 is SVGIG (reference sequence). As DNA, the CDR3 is TGTGCCTGGAGTGGTAGGGGGCCCTACGAGCAGTACTTC. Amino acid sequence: CAWSGRGPYEQYF. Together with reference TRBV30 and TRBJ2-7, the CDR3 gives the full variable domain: SQTIHQWPATLVQPVGSPLSLECTVEGTSNPNLYWYRQAAGRGLQLLFYSVGIGQISSEVPQNLSASRPQDRQFILSSKKLLLSDSGFYLCAWSGRGPYEQYFGPGTRLTVT.

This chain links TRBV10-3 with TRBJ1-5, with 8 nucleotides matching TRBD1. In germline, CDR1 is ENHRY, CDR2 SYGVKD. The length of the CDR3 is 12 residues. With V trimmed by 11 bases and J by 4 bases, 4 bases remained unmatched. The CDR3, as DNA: TGTGCCTCGCGACAGGGGAATCAGCCCCAGCATTTT. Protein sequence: CASRQGNQPQHF.

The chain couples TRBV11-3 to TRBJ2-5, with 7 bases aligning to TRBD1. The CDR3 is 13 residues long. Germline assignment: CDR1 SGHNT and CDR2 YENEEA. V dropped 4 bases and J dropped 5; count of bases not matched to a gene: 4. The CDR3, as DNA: TGTGCCAGCAGCTCAAGACAGGGTGAGACCCAGTACTTC. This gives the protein CASSSRQGETQYF.

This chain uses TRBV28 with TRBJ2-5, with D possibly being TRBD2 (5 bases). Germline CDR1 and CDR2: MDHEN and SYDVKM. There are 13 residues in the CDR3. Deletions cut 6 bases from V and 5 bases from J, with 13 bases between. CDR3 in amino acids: CASSKGRGETQYF. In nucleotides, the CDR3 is TGTGCCAGCAGCAAAGGACGAGGGGAGACCCAGTACTTC.

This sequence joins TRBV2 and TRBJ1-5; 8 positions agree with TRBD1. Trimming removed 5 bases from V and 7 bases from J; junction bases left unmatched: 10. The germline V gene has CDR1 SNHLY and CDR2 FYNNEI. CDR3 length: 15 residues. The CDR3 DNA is TGTGCCAGCAGTAACGCCCAGGGGGCAAGGCAGCCCCAGCATTTT. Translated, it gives CASSNAQGARQPQHF.

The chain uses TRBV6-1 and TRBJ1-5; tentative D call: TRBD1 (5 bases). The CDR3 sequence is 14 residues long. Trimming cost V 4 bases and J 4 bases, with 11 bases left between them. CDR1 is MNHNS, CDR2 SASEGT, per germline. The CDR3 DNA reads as TGTGCCAGCAGTGGCCCCGGGGGTAATCAGCCCCAGCATTTT. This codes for CASSGPGGNQPQHF.

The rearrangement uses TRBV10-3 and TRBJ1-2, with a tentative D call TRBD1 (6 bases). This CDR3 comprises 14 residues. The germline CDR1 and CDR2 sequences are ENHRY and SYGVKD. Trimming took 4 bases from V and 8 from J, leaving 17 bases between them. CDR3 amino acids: CAISASTQGEGYTF. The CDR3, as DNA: TGTGCCATCAGTGCCTCGACACAGGGTGAGGGCTACACCTTC.

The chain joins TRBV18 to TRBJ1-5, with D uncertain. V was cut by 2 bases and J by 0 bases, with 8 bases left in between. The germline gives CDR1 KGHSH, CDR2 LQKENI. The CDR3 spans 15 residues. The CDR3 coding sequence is TGTGCCAGCTCACCAAACGCTAATAGCAATCAGCCCCAGCATTTT. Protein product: CASSPNANSNQPQHF.

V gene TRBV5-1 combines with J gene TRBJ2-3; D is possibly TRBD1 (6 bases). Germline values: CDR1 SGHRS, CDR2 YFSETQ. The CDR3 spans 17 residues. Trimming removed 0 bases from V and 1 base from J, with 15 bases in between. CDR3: CASSLGPLGGGTDTQYF. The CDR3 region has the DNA TGCGCCAGCAGCTTGGGACCCTTAGGGGGAGGCACAGATACGCAGTATTTT.

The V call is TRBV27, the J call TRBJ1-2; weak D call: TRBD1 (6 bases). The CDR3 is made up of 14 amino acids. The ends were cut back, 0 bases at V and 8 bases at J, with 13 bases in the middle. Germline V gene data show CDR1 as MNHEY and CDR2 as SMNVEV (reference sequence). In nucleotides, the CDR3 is TGTGCCAGCAGTTTATCCGGCCGGGGGGCGGGCTACACCTTC. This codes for CASSLSGRGAGYTF.

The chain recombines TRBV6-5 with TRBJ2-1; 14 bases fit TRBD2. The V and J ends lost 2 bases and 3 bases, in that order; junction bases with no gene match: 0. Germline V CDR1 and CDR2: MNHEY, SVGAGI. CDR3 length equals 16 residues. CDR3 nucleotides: TGTGCCAGCAGTTACGGACTAGCGGGAGGCTACAATGAGCAGTTCTTC. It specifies CASSYGLAGGYNEQFF.

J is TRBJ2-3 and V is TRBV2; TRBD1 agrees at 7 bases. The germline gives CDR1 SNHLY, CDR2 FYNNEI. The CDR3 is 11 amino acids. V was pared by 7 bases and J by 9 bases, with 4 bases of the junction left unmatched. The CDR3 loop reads CASTDRETQYF. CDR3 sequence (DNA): TGTGCCAGCACCGACAGGGAGACGCAGTATTTT.

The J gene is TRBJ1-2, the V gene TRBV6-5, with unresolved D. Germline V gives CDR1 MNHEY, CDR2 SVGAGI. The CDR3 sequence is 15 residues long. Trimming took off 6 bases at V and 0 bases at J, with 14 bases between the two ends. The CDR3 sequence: CASRKPAGANYGYTF. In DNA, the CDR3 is TGTGCCAGCAGAAAGCCGGCGGGCGCTAACTATGGCTACACCTTC.

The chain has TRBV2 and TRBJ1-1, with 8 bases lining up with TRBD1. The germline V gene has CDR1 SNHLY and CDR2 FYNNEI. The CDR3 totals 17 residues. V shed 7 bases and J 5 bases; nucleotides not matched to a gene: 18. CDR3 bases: TGTGCCAGCACTGGAAACACCTTCAGGGGGCTTGAGACTGAAGCTTTCTTT. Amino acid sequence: CASTGNTFRGLETEAFF.

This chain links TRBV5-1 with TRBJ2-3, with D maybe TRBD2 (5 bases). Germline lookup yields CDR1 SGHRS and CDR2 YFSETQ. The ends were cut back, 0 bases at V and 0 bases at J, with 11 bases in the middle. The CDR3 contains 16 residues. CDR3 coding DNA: TGCGCCAGCAGCTTGGGGCTAGCTTTTAGCACAGATACGCAGTATTTT. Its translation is CASSLGLAFSTDTQYF.

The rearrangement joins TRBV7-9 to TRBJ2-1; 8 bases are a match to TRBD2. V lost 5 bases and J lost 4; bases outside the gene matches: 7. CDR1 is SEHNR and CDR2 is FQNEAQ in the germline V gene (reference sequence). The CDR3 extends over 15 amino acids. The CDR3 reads CASSQTGLDYNEQFF. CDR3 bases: TGTGCCAGCAGCCAGACGGGACTAGATTACAATGAGCAGTTCTTC.